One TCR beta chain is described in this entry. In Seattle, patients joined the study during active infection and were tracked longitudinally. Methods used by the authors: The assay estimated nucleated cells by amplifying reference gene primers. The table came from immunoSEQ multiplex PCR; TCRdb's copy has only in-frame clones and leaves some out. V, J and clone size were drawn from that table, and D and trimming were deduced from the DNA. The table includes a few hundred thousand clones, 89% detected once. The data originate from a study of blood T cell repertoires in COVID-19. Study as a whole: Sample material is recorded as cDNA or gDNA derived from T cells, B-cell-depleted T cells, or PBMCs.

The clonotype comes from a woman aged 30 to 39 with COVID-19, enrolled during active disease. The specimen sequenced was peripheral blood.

The CDR3 here is CAWRSSSRRGGIRTGELFF. Here the CDR3 DNA reads TGTGCCTGGAGGTCCTCTTCGCGGCGGGGGGGTATCCGCACCGGGGAGCTGTTTTTT. V gene TRBV30 combines with J gene TRBJ2-2; 9 nucleotides agree with TRBD2. Germline trimming cut 3 bases from V and 4 bases from J; bases unmatched to any gene: 18. CDR1 is GTSNPN and CDR2 is SVGIG in the germline V gene (reference sequence). The CDR3 has 19 residues.